This T cell receptor (beta chain) was retrieved from a study of metastatic and nonmetastatic thyroid tumors. Trimming removed 7 bases at V and 4 bases at J, with 14 bases between. Germline-derived CDR1 and CDR2 are MNHEY and SVGEGT. The CDR3 is made up of 13 amino acids. MiXCR re-clonotyped the PCR reads for TCRdb. Here the sample spans 40,000 or so clones, roughly a fifth being singletons. Of note for this clone: Its antigen is unknown.

Patients underwent thyroid surgery, and none had received any treatment before it. Points from the study as a whole: Relative to benign nodules, malignant thyroid tumors were reportedly characterized by significantly elevated TCR beta diversity in blood and tumor.

The clonotype originates from a female donor with papillary thyroid cancer or a benign thyroid nodule (not recorded which). Some clones in this sample may be carry-over from other donors' samples. Material: blood. The chain recombines TRBV6-2 or TRBV6-3 with TRBJ2-7; no reliable D call. The CDR3 is CASTLRGLYEQYF. The CDR3 nucleotides read TGTGCCAGCACGCTAAGAGGATTATACGAGCAGTACTTC.